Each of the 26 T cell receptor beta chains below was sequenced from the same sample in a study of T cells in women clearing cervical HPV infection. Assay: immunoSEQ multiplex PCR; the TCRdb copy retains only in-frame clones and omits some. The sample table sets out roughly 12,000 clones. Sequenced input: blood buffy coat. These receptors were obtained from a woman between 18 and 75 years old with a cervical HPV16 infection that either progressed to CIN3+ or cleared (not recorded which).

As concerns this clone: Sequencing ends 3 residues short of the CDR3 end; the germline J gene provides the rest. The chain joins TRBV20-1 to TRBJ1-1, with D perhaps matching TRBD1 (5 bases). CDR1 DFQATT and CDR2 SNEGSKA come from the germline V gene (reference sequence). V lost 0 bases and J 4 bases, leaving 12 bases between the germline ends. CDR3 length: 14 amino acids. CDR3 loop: CSARDIQGTTEAFF. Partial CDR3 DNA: TGCAGTGCTAGAGATATCCAGGGCACCACTGAA.

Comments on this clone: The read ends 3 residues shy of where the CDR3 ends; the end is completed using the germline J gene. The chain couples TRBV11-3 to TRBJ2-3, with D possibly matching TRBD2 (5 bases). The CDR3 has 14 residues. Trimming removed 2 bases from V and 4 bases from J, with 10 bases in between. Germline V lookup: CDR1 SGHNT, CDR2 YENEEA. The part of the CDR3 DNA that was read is TGTGCCAGCAGCTTATCGCGAGGGCCAGATACG. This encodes CASSLSRGPDT. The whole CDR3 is CASSLSRGPDTQYF.

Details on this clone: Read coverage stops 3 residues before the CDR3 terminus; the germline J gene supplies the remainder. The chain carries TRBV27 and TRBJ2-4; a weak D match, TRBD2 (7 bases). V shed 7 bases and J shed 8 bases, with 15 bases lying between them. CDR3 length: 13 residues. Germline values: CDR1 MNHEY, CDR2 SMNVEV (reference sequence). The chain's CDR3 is CASNSGGSDIQYF. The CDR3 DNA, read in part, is TGTGCCAGCAATTCGGGGGGCAGTGACATT.

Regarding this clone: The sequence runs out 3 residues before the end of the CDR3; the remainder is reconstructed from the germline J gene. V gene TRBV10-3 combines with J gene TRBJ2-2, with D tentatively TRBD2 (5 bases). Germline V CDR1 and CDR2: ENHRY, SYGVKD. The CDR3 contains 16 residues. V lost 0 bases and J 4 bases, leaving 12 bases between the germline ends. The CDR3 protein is CAISESTGRFTGELFF. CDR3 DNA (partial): TGTGCCATCAGTGAGTCGACGGGGAGATTCACCGGGGAG.

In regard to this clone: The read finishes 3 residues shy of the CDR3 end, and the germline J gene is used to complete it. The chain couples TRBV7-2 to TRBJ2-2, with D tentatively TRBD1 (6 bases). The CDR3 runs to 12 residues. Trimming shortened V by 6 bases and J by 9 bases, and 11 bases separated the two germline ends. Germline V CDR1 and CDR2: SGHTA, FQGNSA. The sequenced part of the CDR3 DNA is TGTGCCAGCAGGGCAGGGGTACGGGAG. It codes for CASRAGVRE. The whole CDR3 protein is CASRAGVRELFF.

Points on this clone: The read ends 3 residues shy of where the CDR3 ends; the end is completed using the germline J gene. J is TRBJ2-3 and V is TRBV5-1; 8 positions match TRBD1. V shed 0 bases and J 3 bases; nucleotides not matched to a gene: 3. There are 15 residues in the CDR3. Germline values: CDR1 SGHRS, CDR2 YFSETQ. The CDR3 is CASSLVQGATDTQYF. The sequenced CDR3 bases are TGCGCCAGCAGCTTGGTTCAGGGGGCAACAGATACG.

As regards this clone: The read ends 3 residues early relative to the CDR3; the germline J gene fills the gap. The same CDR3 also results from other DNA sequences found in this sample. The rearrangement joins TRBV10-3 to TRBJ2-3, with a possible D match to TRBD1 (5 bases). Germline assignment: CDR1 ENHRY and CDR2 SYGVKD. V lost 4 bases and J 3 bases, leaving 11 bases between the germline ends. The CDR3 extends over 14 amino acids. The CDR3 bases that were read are TGTGCCATCAGTGCAGGGCTTAGTACAGATACG. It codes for CAISAGLSTDT. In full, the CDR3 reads CAISAGLSTDTQYF.

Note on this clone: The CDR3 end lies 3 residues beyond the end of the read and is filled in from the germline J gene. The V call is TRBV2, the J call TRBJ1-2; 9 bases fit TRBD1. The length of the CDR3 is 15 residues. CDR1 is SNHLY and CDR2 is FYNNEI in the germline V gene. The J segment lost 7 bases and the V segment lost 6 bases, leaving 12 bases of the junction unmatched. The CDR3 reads CASSATGTGIGGYTF. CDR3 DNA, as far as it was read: TGTGCCAGCAGCGCTACCGGGACAGGGATTGGTGGC.

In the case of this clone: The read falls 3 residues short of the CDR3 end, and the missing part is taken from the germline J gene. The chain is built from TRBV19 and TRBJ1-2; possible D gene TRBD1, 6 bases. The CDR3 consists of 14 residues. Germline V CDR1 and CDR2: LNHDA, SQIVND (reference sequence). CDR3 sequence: CASSGRAGADTYTF. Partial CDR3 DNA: TGTGCCAGTAGTGGACGAGCGGGGGCAGATACC.

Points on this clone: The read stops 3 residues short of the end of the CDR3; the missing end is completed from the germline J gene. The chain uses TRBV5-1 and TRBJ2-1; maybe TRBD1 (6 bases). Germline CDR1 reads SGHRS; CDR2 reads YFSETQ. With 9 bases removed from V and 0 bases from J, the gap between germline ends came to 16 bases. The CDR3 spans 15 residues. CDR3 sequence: CATSPRDISYNEQFF. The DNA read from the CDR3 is TGCGCCACCTCCCCCCGGGACATCTCCTACAATGAG.

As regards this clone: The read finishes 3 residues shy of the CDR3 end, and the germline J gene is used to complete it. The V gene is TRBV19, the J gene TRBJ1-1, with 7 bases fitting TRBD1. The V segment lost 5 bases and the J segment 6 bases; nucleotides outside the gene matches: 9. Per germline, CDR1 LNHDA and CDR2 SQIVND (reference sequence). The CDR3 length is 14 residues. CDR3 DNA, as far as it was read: TGTGCCAGTAGTCGCAGACAGGGAAGCGCTGAA. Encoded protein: CASSRRQGSAE. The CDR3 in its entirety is CASSRRQGSAEAFF. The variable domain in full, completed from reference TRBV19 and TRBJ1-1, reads DGGITQSPKYLFRKEGQNVTLSCEQNLNHDAMYWYRQDPGQGLRLIYYSQIVNDFQKGDIAEGYSVSREKKESFPLTVTSAQKNPTAFYLCASSRRQGSAEAFFGQGTRLTVV.

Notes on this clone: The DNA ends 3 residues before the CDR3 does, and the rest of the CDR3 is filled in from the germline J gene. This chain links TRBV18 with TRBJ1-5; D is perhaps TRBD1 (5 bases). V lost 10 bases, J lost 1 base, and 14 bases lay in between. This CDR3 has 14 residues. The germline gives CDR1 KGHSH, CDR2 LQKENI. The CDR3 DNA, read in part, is TGTGCCACCGCGGGGGGATTGAGCAATCAGCCC. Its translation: CATAGGLSNQP. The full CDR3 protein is CATAGGLSNQPQHF.

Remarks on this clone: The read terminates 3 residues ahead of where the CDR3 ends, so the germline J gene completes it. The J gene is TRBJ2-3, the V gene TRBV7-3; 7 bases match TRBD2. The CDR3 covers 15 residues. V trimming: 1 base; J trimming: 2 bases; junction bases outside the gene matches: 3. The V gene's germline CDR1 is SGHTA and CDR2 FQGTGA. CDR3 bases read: TGTGCCAGCAGCTTAAACGGGGGGACCACAGATACG. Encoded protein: CASSLNGGTTDT. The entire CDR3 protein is CASSLNGGTTDTQYF.

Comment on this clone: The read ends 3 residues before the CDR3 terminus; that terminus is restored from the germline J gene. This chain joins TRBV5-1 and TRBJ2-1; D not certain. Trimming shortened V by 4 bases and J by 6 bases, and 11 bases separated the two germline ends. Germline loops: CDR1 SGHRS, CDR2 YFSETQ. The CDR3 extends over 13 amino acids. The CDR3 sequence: CASSLDTGNEQFF. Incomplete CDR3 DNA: TGCGCCAGCAGCCTCGACACCGGCAATGAG.

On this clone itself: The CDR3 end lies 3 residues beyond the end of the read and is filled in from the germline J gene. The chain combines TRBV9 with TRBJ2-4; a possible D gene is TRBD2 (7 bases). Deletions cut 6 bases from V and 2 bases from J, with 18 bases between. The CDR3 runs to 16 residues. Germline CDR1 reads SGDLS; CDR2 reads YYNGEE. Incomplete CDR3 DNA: TGTGCCAGCACAATCGGGGGGCGGGAGTCCAAAAACATT. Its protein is CASTIGGRESKNI. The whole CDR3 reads CASTIGGRESKNIQYF.

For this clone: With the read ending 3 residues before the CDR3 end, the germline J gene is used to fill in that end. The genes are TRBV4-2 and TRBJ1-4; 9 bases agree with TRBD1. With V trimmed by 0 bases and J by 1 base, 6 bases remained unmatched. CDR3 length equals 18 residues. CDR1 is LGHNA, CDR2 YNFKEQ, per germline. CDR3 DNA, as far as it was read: TGTGCCAGCAGCCAAGATCAGGGGACAGGGAAAACTAATGAAAAA. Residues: CASSQDQGTGKTNEK. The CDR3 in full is CASSQDQGTGKTNEKLFF.

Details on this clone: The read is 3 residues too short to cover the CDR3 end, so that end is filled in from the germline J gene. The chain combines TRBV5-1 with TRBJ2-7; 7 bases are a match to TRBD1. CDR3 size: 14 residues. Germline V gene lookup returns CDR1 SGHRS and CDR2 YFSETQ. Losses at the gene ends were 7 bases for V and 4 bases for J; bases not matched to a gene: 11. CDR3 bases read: TGCGCCAGCGGCTCAGGGACAGAAGTTTACGAG. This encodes CASGSGTEVYE. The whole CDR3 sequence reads CASGSGTEVYEQYF. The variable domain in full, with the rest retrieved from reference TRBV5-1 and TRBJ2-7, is KAGVTQTPRYLIKTRGQQVTLSCSPISGHRSVSWYQQTPGQGLQFLFEYFSETQRNKGNFPGRFSGRQFSNSRSEMNVSTLELGDSALYLCASGSGTEVYEQYFGPGTRLTVT.

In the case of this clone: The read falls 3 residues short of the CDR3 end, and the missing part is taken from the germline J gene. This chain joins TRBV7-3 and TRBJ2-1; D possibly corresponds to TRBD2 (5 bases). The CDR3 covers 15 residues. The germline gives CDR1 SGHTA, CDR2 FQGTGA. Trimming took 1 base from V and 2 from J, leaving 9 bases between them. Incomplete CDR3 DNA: TGTGCCAGCAGCTTAAGAGCGGCAACCTACAATGAG. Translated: CASSLRAATYNE. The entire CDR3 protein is CASSLRAATYNEQFF.

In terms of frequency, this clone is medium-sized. The CDR3 here is CASSLFSTDTQYF. The CDR3 bases that were read are TGTGCCAGCAGTTTATTTTCAACAGATACG. The gene calls are TRBV28 and TRBJ2-3, with D uncertain. Sequencing ends 3 residues short of the CDR3 end; the germline J gene provides the rest. The CDR3 totals 13 residues. The germline V gene encodes CDR1 MDHEN and CDR2 SYDVKM. Between the trimmed V and J ends, which lost 1 base and 3 bases, there was a span of 5 bases. Full variable domain (remainder filled in from reference TRBV28 and TRBJ2-3): DVKVTQSSRYLVKRTGEKVFLECVQDMDHENMFWYRQDPGLGLRLIYFSYDVKMKEKGDIPEGYSVSREKKERFSLILESASTNQTSMYLCASSLFSTDTQYFGPGTRLTVL.

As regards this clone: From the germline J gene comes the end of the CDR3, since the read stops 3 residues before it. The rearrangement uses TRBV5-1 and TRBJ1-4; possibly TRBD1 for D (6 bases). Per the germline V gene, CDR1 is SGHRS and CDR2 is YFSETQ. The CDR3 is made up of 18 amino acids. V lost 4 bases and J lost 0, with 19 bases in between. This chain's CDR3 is CASSPTLGAPTTNEKLFF. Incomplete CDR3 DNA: TGCGCCAGCAGCCCCACCTTGGGGGCCCCTACAACTAATGAAAAA.

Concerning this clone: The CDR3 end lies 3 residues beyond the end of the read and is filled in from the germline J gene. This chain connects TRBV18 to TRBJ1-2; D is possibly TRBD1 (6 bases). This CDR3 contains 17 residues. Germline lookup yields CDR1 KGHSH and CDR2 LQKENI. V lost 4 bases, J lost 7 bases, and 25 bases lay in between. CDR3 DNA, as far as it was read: TGTGCCAGCTCACTACAACAGGGATCGGGGGGCGCTTTTGGC. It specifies CASSLQQGSGGAFG. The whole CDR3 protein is CASSLQQGSGGAFGYTF.

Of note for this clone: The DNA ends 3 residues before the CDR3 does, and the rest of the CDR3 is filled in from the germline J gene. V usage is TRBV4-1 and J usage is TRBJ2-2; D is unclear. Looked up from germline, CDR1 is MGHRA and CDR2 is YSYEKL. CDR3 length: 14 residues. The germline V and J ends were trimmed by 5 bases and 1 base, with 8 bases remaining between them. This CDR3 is CASSDRGNTGELFF. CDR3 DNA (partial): TGCGCCAGCAGCGATCGAGGGAACACCGGGGAG.

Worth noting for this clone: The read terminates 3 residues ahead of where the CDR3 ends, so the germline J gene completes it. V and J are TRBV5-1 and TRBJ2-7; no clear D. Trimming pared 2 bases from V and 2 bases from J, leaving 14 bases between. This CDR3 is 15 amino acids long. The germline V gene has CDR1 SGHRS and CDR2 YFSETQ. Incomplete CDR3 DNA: TGCGCCAGCAGCTTTGGCCCTCTCTCCGCCTACGAG. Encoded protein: CASSFGPLSAYE. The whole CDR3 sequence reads CASSFGPLSAYEQYF.

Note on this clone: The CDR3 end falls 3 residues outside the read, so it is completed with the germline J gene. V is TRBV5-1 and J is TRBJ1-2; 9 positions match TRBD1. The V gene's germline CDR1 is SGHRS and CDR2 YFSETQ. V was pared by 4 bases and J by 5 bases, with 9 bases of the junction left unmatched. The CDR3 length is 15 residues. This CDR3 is CASSTDRGVGYGYTF. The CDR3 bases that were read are TGCGCCAGCAGCACGGACAGGGGAGTAGGGTATGGC.

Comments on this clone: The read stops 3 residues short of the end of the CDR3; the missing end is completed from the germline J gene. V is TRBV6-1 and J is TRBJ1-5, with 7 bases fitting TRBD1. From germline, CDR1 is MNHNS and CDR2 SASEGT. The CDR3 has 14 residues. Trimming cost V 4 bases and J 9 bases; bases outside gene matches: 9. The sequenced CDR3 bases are TGTGCCAGCAGTGGCGACAGGGTAGTTCCGCCC. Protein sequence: CASSGDRVVPP. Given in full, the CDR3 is CASSGDRVVPPQHF.

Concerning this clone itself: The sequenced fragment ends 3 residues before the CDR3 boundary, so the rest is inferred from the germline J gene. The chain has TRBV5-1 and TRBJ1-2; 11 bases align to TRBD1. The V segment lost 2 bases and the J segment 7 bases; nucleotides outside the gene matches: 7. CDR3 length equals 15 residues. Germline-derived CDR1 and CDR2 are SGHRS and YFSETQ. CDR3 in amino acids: CASSFGQGASSGYTF. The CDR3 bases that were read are TGCGCCAGCAGCTTCGGACAGGGGGCGTCGAGTGGC.